The 28 T cell receptor beta chains in this list originate from one sample, sequenced in a study of post-analysis software for immune sequencing data. Unique molecular identifiers were built into the TCR beta cDNA libraries. TCRdb re-analysed the PCR reads in MiXCR, keeping a single row per CDR3 protein. The table lists hundreds of thousands of distinct CDR3 sequences, roughly 45% of them singletons. Overall study results and limits: TRBV5-6, TRBV5-1 and TRBV20-1 were among five TRBV segments more frequent in patients than controls.

No cognate antigen is known for these TCRs. Sequenced: blood. The receptors derive from a girl aged 5-17 years with multiple sclerosis.

The chain uses TRBV7-9 and TRBJ2-3; no clear D. This CDR3 region has 16 residues. Trimming left V 5 bases short and J 1 base short, with 16 bases between. Germline V gene sequence: CDR1 SEHNR, CDR2 FQNEAQ (reference sequence). DNA of the CDR3: TGTGCCAGCAGCCCACGCGGTTATACTGGCACAGATACGCAGTATTTT. Residues: CASSPRGYTGTDTQYF.

This clonotype has more than one count but fewer than ten. This rearrangement joins TRBV7-3 to TRBJ2-1; tentative D call: TRBD2 (6 bases). The germline gives CDR1 SGHTA, CDR2 FQGTGA. V was shortened by 0 bases and J by 7 bases, with 10 bases between the two germline ends. The length of the CDR3 is 14 residues. The CDR3 sequence is CASSLTPTRNEQFF. CDR3 nucleotide sequence: TGTGCCAGCAGCTTAACTCCGACTAGGAATGAGCAGTTCTTC. Full variable domain (missing parts from reference TRBV7-3 and TRBJ2-1): GAGVSQTPSNKVTEKGKYVELRCDPISGHTALYWYRQSLGQGPEFLIYFQGTGAADDSGLPNDRFFAVRPEGSVSTLKIQRTERGDSAVYLCASSLTPTRNEQFFGPGTRLTVL.

This clonotype was observed a handful of times. The CDR3 spells CASSLHRGDYEQYF. The CDR3 bases are TGTGCCAGCAGCTTACACAGGGGGGACTACGAGCAGTACTTC. V is TRBV7-2 and J is TRBJ2-7; TRBD1 matches 8 bases. The CDR3 covers 14 residues. Germline CDR1 SGHTA, CDR2 FQGNSA. Unmatched junction bases numbered 3, after V lost 2 bases and J lost 3 bases.

V usage is TRBV29-1 and J usage is TRBJ2-5; D is undetermined. The V end was cut by 3 bases, the J end by 5 bases, with 22 bases between. Per the germline V gene, CDR1 is SQVTM and CDR2 is ANQGSEA. This CDR3 is built from 16 residues. This chain's CDR3 is CSVDRYGRLVEETQYF. The CDR3 nucleotides are TGCAGCGTTGACCGATATGGGCGGTTGGTAGAGGAGACCCAGTACTTC.

This chain links TRBV27 with TRBJ2-7; 12 nucleotides line up with TRBD2. Germline values: CDR1 MNHEY, CDR2 SMNVEV (reference sequence). The CDR3 sequence is 17 residues long. The V gene end was trimmed by 2 bases and the J gene end by 7 bases; junction bases not matched to a gene: 12. In DNA form, the CDR3 reads TGTGCCAGCAGTTTACGACTAGCGGGAGTTAGGGGGGATGAGCAGTACTTC. It is translated as CASSLRLAGVRGDEQYF.

The genes are TRBV20-1 and TRBJ2-1; the match to TRBD2 covers 9 bases. CDR3 length: 16 residues. Germline loops: CDR1 DFQATT, CDR2 SNEGSKA (reference sequence). V shed 3 bases, J shed 4 bases, and the junction held 10 bases outside the gene matches. CDR3 loop: CSARPRTSDPYNEQFF. The CDR3 nucleotides are TGCAGTGCTAGGCCAAGGACTAGCGACCCGTACAATGAGCAGTTCTTC.

A word on this clonotype: The junction departs from germline at one end; a sequencing error may be responsible. The gene calls are TRBV29-1 and TRBJ2-7, with D unresolved. The CDR3 length is 13 residues. CDR1 and CDR2 from the germline V gene are SQVTM and ANQGSEA. The CDR3 DNA reads TGCAGCGTTGAAAACAGCCTAGGGTACGAGCAGGACTTC. It translates to CSVENSLGYEQDF.

Here the CDR3 reads CASSLPTGSYNSPLHF. The CDR3 nucleotides read TGTGCCAGCAGTTTACCGACCGGCTCCTATAATTCACCCCTCCACTTT. This rearrangement joins TRBV28 to TRBJ1-6; D gene ambiguous. Looked up from germline, CDR1 is MDHEN and CDR2 is SYDVKM. Trimming removed 2 bases from V and 0 bases from J, with 8 bases in between. The CDR3 consists of 16 residues.

The chain has TRBV9 and TRBJ2-5; D is unresolved. Germline-derived CDR1 and CDR2 are SGDLS and YYNGEE. Trimming stripped 0 bases from V and 0 bases from J, with 9 bases between. The CDR3 has 15 amino acids. CDR3 coding DNA: TGTGCCAGCAGCGTAGAAACTTCGTACCAAGAGACCCAGTACTTC. Its protein product is CASSVETSYQETQYF.

The chain couples TRBV28 to TRBJ1-2; no reliable D call. The CDR3 has 12 amino acids. Germline V CDR1 and CDR2: MDHEN, SYDVKM. V was cut by 3 bases and J by 7 bases, with 9 bases left in between. DNA for the CDR3: TGTGCCAGCAGTTTCAGAGACACTGGCTACACCTTC. This sequence encodes CASSFRDTGYTF.

A remark on this clonotype: A read error may account for a junction end that differs from germline. V and J are TRBV12-3 or TRBV12-4 and TRBJ2-1; D may be TRBD1 (5 bases). The length of the CDR3 is 13 residues. Here the CDR3 DNA reads TGTGCCAGCACGACAGACCTCTACAATGGGCAGTTCTTC. Translated: CASTTDLYNGQFF.

The J gene is TRBJ2-4, the V gene TRBV14; TRBD2 agrees at 12 bases. The J call may not be correct, given that the DNA end is closer to TRBJ2-5. This CDR3 is 15 amino acids long. Germline values: CDR1 SGHDN, CDR2 FVKESK. CDR3 protein: CASSLRLAGEETQYF. CDR3 DNA: TGTGCCAGCAGCCTTAGACTAGCGGGAGAAGAGACCCAGTACTTC.

This chain uses TRBV11-2 with TRBJ1-2; possibly TRBD1 for D (5 bases). V lost 1 base, J lost 4 bases, and 16 bases lay in between. The CDR3 spans 16 residues. The germline V gene encodes CDR1 SGHAT and CDR2 FQNNGV. CDR3 region: CASSLGRGLDIYGYTF. For the CDR3, the DNA is TGTGCCAGCAGCTTAGGACGGGGACTGGACATCTATGGCTACACCTTC.

This sequence joins TRBV7-3 and TRBJ2-1; D not resolved. From germline, CDR1 is SGHTA and CDR2 FQGTGA. The CDR3 has 14 amino acids. Trimming shortened V by 5 bases and J by 1 base, and 9 bases separated the two germline ends. CDR3 sequence: CASSRASSYNEQFF. The CDR3 DNA reads as TGTGCCAGCAGCCGGGCTAGTTCCTACAATGAGCAGTTCTTC.

As for this clonotype: The junction departs from germline at one end; a sequencing error may be responsible. DNA for the CDR3: TGTGCTAGCAGCTTAGCGGGGATCCAAGAGACCCAGTACTTC. This codes for CASSLAGIQETQYF. The chain carries TRBV7-7 and TRBJ2-5, with 8 bases matching TRBD2. The CDR3 runs 14 residues. The germline gives CDR1 SSHAT, CDR2 FNYEAQ (reference sequence).

This CDR3 is CSARDQGWETQYF. CDR3 nucleotides: TGCAGTGCTAGAGATCAAGGTTGGGAGACCCAGTACTTC. V gene TRBV20-1 combines with J gene TRBJ2-5; D unclear. V was cut by 0 bases and J by 5 bases, with 10 bases left in between. The CDR3 is 13 residues long. The germline V gene encodes CDR1 DFQATT and CDR2 SNEGSKA (reference sequence).

The chain couples TRBV12-3 or TRBV12-4 to TRBJ1-1, with D uncertain. The CDR3 runs 13 residues. The V end was cut by 7 bases, the J end by 1 base, with 10 bases between. The CDR3 DNA reads TGTGCCAGCACCTTTGGCCGGAACACTGAAGCTTTCTTT. Its translation: CASTFGRNTEAFF.

This clonotype was counted a single time. The junction departs from the called germline gene at one end, perhaps through a read error. The V gene is TRBV7-8, the J gene TRBJ2-7, with D perhaps matching TRBD1 or TRBD2 (6 bases each). CDR3 length equals 15 residues. Germline V CDR1 and CDR2: SGHVS, FQNEAQ. The CDR3 bases are TGTGCCGGCAGCTTATACGGGGGCGTCGGCTACGAGCAGTACTTC. Its protein is CAGSLYGGVGYEQYF. Full variable domain (missing parts from reference TRBV7-8 and TRBJ2-7): GAGVSQSPRYKVAKRGQDVALRCDPISGHVSLFWYQQALGQGPEFLTYFQNEAQLDKSGLPSDRFFAERPEGSVSTLKIQRTQQEDSAVYLCAGSLYGGVGYEQYFGPGTRLTVT.

This chain connects TRBV20-1 to TRBJ2-5; TRBD2 matches 8 bases. The DNA end favors TRBJ2-7, so the J call may be wrong. CDR1 DFQATT and CDR2 SNEGSKA come from the germline V gene (reference sequence). The CDR3 extends over 12 amino acids. The CDR3 nucleotides read TGCAGTCAGCCCGGGACTAGTTACGAGCAGTACTTC. This encodes CSQPGTSYEQYF.

This clonotype was found a few times. The chain recombines TRBV29-1 with TRBJ1-1; D call uncertain. Germline V gene sequence: CDR1 SQVTM, CDR2 ANQGSEA. The CDR3 is 11 residues long. Trimming removed 4 bases at V and 1 base at J, with 4 bases between. The CDR3 protein is CSVAQNTEAFF. The CDR3, as DNA: TGCAGCGTTGCCCAGAACACTGAAGCTTTCTTT.

The V call is TRBV11-2, the J call TRBJ1-6, with a tentative D call TRBD1 (6 bases). The germline V and J ends were trimmed by 5 bases and 10 bases, with 24 bases remaining between them. The germline CDR1 and CDR2 sequences are SGHAT and FQNNGV. There are 17 residues in the CDR3. The CDR3 DNA reads as TGTGCCAGCAGCCCCCGGGACAAATATGGTGATGGGTCACCCCTCCACTTT. Protein sequence: CASSPRDKYGDGSPLHF.

The chain recombines TRBV4-1 with TRBJ2-1, with unresolved D. The CDR3 contains 14 residues. Germline-derived CDR1 and CDR2 are MGHRA and YSYEKL. Between the trimmed V and J ends, which lost 0 bases and 5 bases, there was a span of 8 bases. The chain's CDR3 is CASSQEYANNEQFF. The CDR3 DNA reads as TGCGCCAGCAGCCAAGAGTACGCGAACAATGAGCAGTTCTTC.

This clonotype was counted a few times. The gene calls are TRBV20-1 and TRBJ2-7, with TRBD1 identical over 10 bases. Germline V lookup: CDR1 DFQATT, CDR2 SNEGSKA (reference sequence). The CDR3 contains 16 residues. The junction had 9 bases not matched to a gene; V was cut back by 3 bases and J by 1 base. CDR3 sequence: CSASPPGQGSSYEQYF. The CDR3 coding sequence is TGCAGTGCTAGCCCGCCGGGACAGGGGTCTTCCTACGAGCAGTACTTC.

The chain recombines TRBV20-1 with TRBJ2-1, with a weak D call TRBD2 (5 bases). CDR1 is DFQATT, CDR2 SNEGSKA, per germline (reference sequence). This CDR3 comprises 14 residues. V was pared by 3 bases and J by 9 bases, with 18 bases between. CDR3 region: CSASTLDPVAEQFF. As DNA, the CDR3 is TGCAGTGCTAGTACACTAGACCCTGTCGCTGAGCAGTTCTTC.

This clonotype was seen just once. The V gene is TRBV28, the J gene TRBJ2-4; D not certain. CDR1 and CDR2 (germline): MDHEN, SYDVKM. The germline V and J ends were trimmed by 3 bases and 1 base, with 10 bases remaining between them. The length of the CDR3 is 15 residues. The DNA for the CDR3 is TGTGCCAGCAGTTTGCGCCAGCTTGCCAAAAACATTCAGTACTTC. This sequence encodes CASSLRQLAKNIQYF.

The table lists this clonotype with a count of one. The chain combines TRBV27 with TRBJ2-1, with 10 bases aligning to TRBD2. Germline CDR1 is MNHEY and CDR2 is SMNVEV (reference sequence). V trimming: 2 bases; J trimming: 4 bases; junction bases outside the gene matches: 14. This CDR3 has 19 amino acids. Here the CDR3 reads CASSLRSSGRTPNYNEQFF. The DNA of the CDR3 is TGTGCCAGCAGTTTAAGGAGTAGCGGGAGGACCCCTAATTACAATGAGCAGTTCTTC.

This clonotype was counted a few times. One end of the junction does not line up with germline, which may come from a read error. V and J are TRBV3-1 and TRBJ2-3; 7 nucleotides agree with TRBD1. Germline V CDR1 and CDR2: LGHDT, YNNKEL (reference sequence). The CDR3 has 13 residues. This chain's CDR3 is CASSQERTGTQYF. In DNA, the CDR3 is TGTGCCAGCAGCCAAGAAAGGACAGGTACGCAGTATTTT.

This clonotype was recorded a few times. The chain joins TRBV7-3 to TRBJ1-2, with 8 bases lining up with TRBD1. The ends lost 4 bases at V and 7 bases at J; junction bases unmatched: 5. This CDR3 has 13 residues. Germline V lookup: CDR1 SGHTA, CDR2 FQGTGA. In DNA form, the CDR3 reads TGTGCCAGCAGCTCCCAGGGGGCGAGTGGCTACACCTTC. It yields the protein CASSSQGASGYTF.